The source of this TCR beta chain is a study of a mutant IDH1 vaccine in newly diagnosed glioma. General observations from the study: Whatever changes occurred in top peripheral T cell clonotypes seemed unrelated to pseudoprogression.

V dropped 3 bases and J dropped 4; count of bases not matched to a gene: 4. This CDR3 is 16 amino acids long. CDR1 and CDR2 from the germline V gene are MNHNS and SASEGT. Points on this clone: As yet, its antigen is unknown.

Time point described: baseline, week 1 (first vaccination visit). Treatment in this sample: pre-vaccination baseline after standard-of-care therapy. The table came from immunoSEQ multiplex PCR; TCRdb's copy has only in-frame clones and leaves some out. The data show fewer than 100,000 clones, around 90% seen once. Source: PBMCs, taken from a glioma patient treated with radiotherapy, temozolomide or both. The chain combines TRBV6-1 with TRBJ2-3; 13 nucleotides match TRBD2. The sequence came from a woman in her fifties or sixties with glioma. CDR3: CASSDRLAGGPDTQYF. The DNA of the CDR3 is TGTGCCAGCAGTGATAGACTAGCGGGAGGCCCAGATACGCAGTATTTT.